These 18 T cell receptor beta chains came from one sample sequenced in a study of shared clonotypes between healthy human individuals. Using immunoSEQ multiplex PCR, the repertoire was profiled, and TCRdb retains in-frame clones only, with some absent. The sample consists of over a million clones, more than 75% of them appearing once. Specimen: memory CD4+ T cells from PBMCs. Described subset: CD45RA-negative fraction. The receptor set was obtained from a man between 18 and 35 years old in good health. Some clones in this sample may be carry-over from other donors' samples.

This clone was recorded many times. Other DNA sequences in this specimen translate into the identical CDR3. The genes are TRBV30 and TRBJ1-1, with D possibly matching TRBD1 (6 bases). V was trimmed by 2 bases and J by 5 bases, leaving 12 bases between them. CDR3 length: 13 residues. Germline V gene lookup returns CDR1 GTSNPN and CDR2 SVGIG (reference sequence). The CDR3 DNA follows: TGTGCCTGGAGTCCCCGGAGGGGGACTGAAGCTTTCTTT. Residues: CAWSPRRGTEAFF.

The genes are TRBV19 and TRBJ1-1; D is unclear. The length of the CDR3 is 13 residues. Between the trimmed V and J ends, which lost 0 bases and 8 bases, there was a span of 10 bases. Germline V CDR1 and CDR2: LNHDA, SQIVND (reference sequence). The CDR3 bases are TGTGCCAGTAGTATAGAACCCAGGAGGGAAGCTTTCTTT. This translates into CASSIEPRREAFF.

The V gene is TRBV7-9, the J gene TRBJ1-4; 8 bases fit TRBD1. The trim removed 5 bases at V and 5 bases at J, leaving 7 bases unmatched. Germline CDR1 reads SEHNR; CDR2 reads FQNEAQ (reference sequence). CDR3 size: 15 residues. CDR3 loop: CASSVGAGGNEKLFF. The CDR3 region has the DNA TGTGCCAGCAGCGTCGGTGCAGGGGGCAATGAAAAACTGTTTTTT.

The V gene is TRBV7-2, the J gene TRBJ2-7, with 9 bases that match TRBD1. The CDR3 is 15 residues long. Germline V gene sequence: CDR1 SGHTA, CDR2 FQGNSA. V dropped 3 bases and J dropped 0; count of bases not matched to a gene: 3. Here the CDR3 reads CASSFPGQGSYEQYF. In DNA form, the CDR3 reads TGTGCCAGCAGCTTCCCGGGACAGGGCTCCTACGAGCAGTACTTC. The variable domain in full, with the rest retrieved from reference TRBV7-2 and TRBJ2-7, is GAGVSQSPSNKVTEKGKDVELRCDPISGHTALYWYRQSLGQGLEFLIYFQGNSAPDKSGLPSDRFSAERTGGSVSTLTIQRTQQEDSAVYLCASSFPGQGSYEQYFGPGTRLTVT.

V usage is TRBV2 and J usage is TRBJ1-1, with 7 positions matching TRBD1. Germline CDR1 reads SNHLY; CDR2 reads FYNNEI. Trimming took 6 bases from V and 6 from J; bases not matched to a gene: 10. The CDR3 spans 14 residues. The CDR3: CASSVHRGEAEAFF. The DNA of the CDR3 is TGTGCCAGCAGCGTGCACAGGGGAGAGGCTGAAGCTTTCTTT.

Turning to this clone: A much bigger clone sits one base away, suggesting this may be a read error. Within the sample, other DNA sequences also encode this same CDR3. The chain recombines TRBV15 with TRBJ1-2; D is unclear. The CDR3 contains 13 residues. CDR1 and CDR2 from the germline V gene are LNHNV and YYDKDF (reference sequence). The CDR3 sequence is CATSRGIAPGYTF. The DNA for the CDR3 is TGCGCCACCAGCAGAGGGATAGCCCCAGGCTACACCTTC.

The J gene is TRBJ2-7, the V gene TRBV11-2; TRBD1 or TRBD2 may be the D gene (7 bases each). Germline V gene sequence: CDR1 SGHAT, CDR2 FQNNGV. Trimming removed 5 bases at V and 2 bases at J, with 19 bases between. This CDR3 is 16 amino acids long. The CDR3 DNA sequence: TGTGCCAGCAGCCGCAGGGGGGGGACACTTACCTACGAGCAGTACTTC. It encodes CASSRRGGTLTYEQYF.

V is TRBV5-1 and J is TRBJ1-3; 7 bases line up with TRBD1. From germline, CDR1 is SGHRS and CDR2 YFSETQ. V was clipped by 4 bases and J by 3 bases; unmatched bases: 7. The CDR3 totals 15 residues. The CDR3 sequence: CASSASRQGGNTIYF. CDR3 DNA: TGCGCCAGCAGCGCCAGCCGACAGGGTGGAAACACCATATATTTT.

As for this clone: It may be a read error: a sequence one base away is much more abundant. Other nucleotide sequences from this sample produce the same CDR3. The chain links TRBV5-1 to TRBJ1-3; D perhaps matches TRBD1 (5 bases). Germline V gene lookup returns CDR1 SGHRS and CDR2 YFSETQ. The CDR3 runs to 14 residues. The V end was cut by 2 bases, the J end by 1 base, with 7 bases between. The CDR3 protein is CASSLGESGNTIYF. CDR3 DNA sequence: TGCGCCAGCAGCTTAGGGGAGTCTGGAAACACCATATATTTT.

CDR3 protein: CASKTDRNTGELFF. Written as DNA, the CDR3 is TGTGCCAGCAAAACGGACAGAAACACCGGGGAGCTGTTTTTT. The V and J genes are TRBV7-8 and TRBJ2-2; a possible D gene is TRBD1 (6 bases). With 7 bases removed from V and 2 bases from J, the gap between germline ends came to 11 bases. Germline-derived CDR1 and CDR2 are SGHVS and FQNEAQ. This CDR3 contains 14 residues.

The chain uses TRBV7-9 and TRBJ2-2; 11 bases line up with TRBD2. The trim removed 8 bases at V and 5 bases at J, leaving 4 bases unmatched. CDR3 size: 14 residues. Germline loops: CDR1 SEHNR, CDR2 FQNEAQ (reference sequence). The chain's CDR3 is CASATSGTTGELFF. DNA of the CDR3: TGTGCCAGCGCGACTAGCGGGACGACCGGGGAGCTGTTTTTT.

This chain connects TRBV7-9 to TRBJ1-1, with D uncertain. The CDR3 covers 14 residues. Trimming left V 1 base short and J 4 bases short, with 10 bases between. Germline lookup yields CDR1 SEHNR and CDR2 FQNEAQ (reference sequence). The CDR3 DNA sequence: TGTGCCAGCAGCTTAGACGCAGTAAGCACTGAAGCTTTCTTT. Translation: CASSLDAVSTEAFF.

A few counts support this clone. The chain employs TRBV6-5 and TRBJ2-1, with TRBD2 matching over 10 bases. Germline CDR1 reads MNHEY; CDR2 reads SVGAGI. The CDR3 extends over 15 amino acids. V dropped 6 bases and J dropped 8; count of bases not matched to a gene: 10. The DNA for the CDR3 is TGTGCCAGCAGGACAGCGGGAGGGCCTGTACATGAGCAGTTCTTC. This sequence encodes CASRTAGGPVHEQFF.

The chain carries TRBV28 and TRBJ2-2; no clear D gene. The CDR3 consists of 13 residues. The V gene lost 8 bases and the J gene lost 7 bases, with 14 bases spanning the gap. From germline, CDR1 is MDHEN and CDR2 SYDVKM. The CDR3 region is CASSAAGFGELFF. In DNA, the CDR3 is TGTGCCAGCTCGGCAGCAGGATTCGGGGAGCTGTTTTTT.

This chain uses TRBV11-2 with TRBJ2-3; D perhaps matches TRBD2 (5 bases). V lost 5 bases to trimming and J lost 1 base, with 16 bases between them. The CDR3 totals 16 residues. CDR1 SGHAT and CDR2 FQNNGV come from the germline V gene. CDR3 sequence: CASSPSGGLRTDTQYF. CDR3 nucleotides: TGTGCCAGCAGCCCCTCAGGCGGGTTACGCACAGATACGCAGTATTTT.

This chain connects TRBV28 to TRBJ2-7; possible D gene TRBD2, 6 bases. V lost 1 base and J 3 bases, leaving 19 bases between the germline ends. Germline-derived CDR1 and CDR2 are MDHEN and SYDVKM. This CDR3 region has 17 residues. Here the CDR3 DNA reads TGTGCCAGCAGTTTATCCAGGGCGCGGGGACCACTCTACGAGCAGTACTTC. This encodes CASSLSRARGPLYEQYF. Looking up the rest from reference TRBV28 and TRBJ2-7 gives the full variable domain: DVKVTQSSRYLVKRTGEKVFLECVQDMDHENMFWYRQDPGLGLRLIYFSYDVKMKEKGDIPEGYSVSREKKERFSLILESASTNQTSMYLCASSLSRARGPLYEQYFGPGTRLTVT.

This rearrangement joins TRBV11-2 to TRBJ2-1; 13 bases are shared with TRBD2. Germline assignment: CDR1 SGHAT and CDR2 FQNNGV. The V and J ends lost 5 bases and 3 bases, in that order; junction bases with no gene match: 4. The CDR3 spans 16 residues. The CDR3 DNA sequence: TGTGCCAGCAGCCCGGGACTAGCGGGACTCTACAATGAGCAGTTCTTC. It codes for CASSPGLAGLYNEQFF.

The V and J genes are TRBV6-5 and TRBJ2-1; weak D call: TRBD2 (6 bases). Germline V gene data show CDR1 as MNHEY and CDR2 as SVGAGI. V was trimmed by 7 bases and J by 4 bases, leaving 14 bases between them. The CDR3 consists of 14 residues. CDR3 DNA sequence: TGTGCCAGCACTCCAGGGCGGGGATACAATGAGCAGTTCTTC. Translation: CASTPGRGYNEQFF.